This is a list of T cell receptor beta chains from one sample in a study of blood T cell repertoires in COVID-19. Clones were read by immunoSEQ multiplex PCR, and TCRdb kept only the in-frame ones, dropping some. Of some 460,000 clones in the sample, 75% to 90% were seen once. Material for sequencing was peripheral blood. All receptors come from a young woman with acute or convalescent COVID-19. CDR3s include the opening cysteine and the closing phenylalanine or tryptophan. The D gene is left open where the match is weak. Clone size is given for some rows only: seen once, a few or many times, or a class if the clone is expanded.

CDR3 length,clone size,V gene,J gene,D gene,CDR3 protein,CDR3 DNA
15,.,TRBV9,TRBJ2-3,TRBD2,CASKAGDLGTDTQYF,TGTGCCAGCAAAGCGGGGGACCTAGGCACAGATACGCAGTATTTT
17,.,TRBV5-1,TRBJ2-3,TRBD2,CASSLGSPPSSGDTQYF,TGCGCCAGCAGCTTGGGATCCCCCCCAAGTAGCGGGGATACGCAGTATTTT
14,.,TRBV2,TRBJ1-1,TRBD1,CASKLGQGGTEAFF,TGTGCCAGCAAACTAGGACAGGGTGGGACTGAAGCTTTCTTT
16,.,TRBV9,TRBJ2-5,.,CASSPGGRGVSETQYF,TGTGCCAGCAGCCCAGGGGGGCGGGGGGTGTCGGAGACCCAGTACTTC
14,.,TRBV14,TRBJ2-2,.,CASSQDQAGGELFF,TGTGCCAGCAGCCAAGATCAGGCGGGCGGGGAGCTGTTTTTT
14,.,TRBV20-1,TRBJ1-3,.,CSASPRTSGNTIYF,TGCAGTGCTAGTCCACGGACATCTGGAAACACCATATATTTT
19,once,TRBV30,TRBJ1-6,TRBD1,CAWSPTLRTGGFFNSPLHF,TGTGCCTGGAGTCCAACCCTGCGGACAGGGGGCTTTTTTAATTCACCCCTCCACTTT
19,few,TRBV6-2/TRBV6-3,TRBJ1-5,.,CASSYSFLKRLRPNQPQHF,TGTGCCAGCAGTTACTCATTCTTAAAGAGGCTCAGACCCAATCAGCCCCAGCATTTT
14,.,TRBV3-1/TRBV3-2,TRBJ1-1,TRBD1,CASSQRDRDTEAFF,TGTGCCAGCAGCCAACGGGACAGGGACACTGAAGCTTTCTTT
15,once,TRBV5-4,TRBJ1-1,.,CASSLAGSKNTEAFF,TGTGCCAGCAGCTTGGCAGGCAGCAAAAACACTGAAGCTTTCTTT
16,.,TRBV3-1/TRBV3-2,TRBJ1-4,TRBD1,CASSQGRGGQNEKLFF,TGTGCCAGCAGCCAAGGCCGTGGGGGACAGAATGAAAAACTGTTTTTT
14,.,TRBV18,TRBJ2-3,.,CASALVTGLSTQYF,TGTGCCAGCGCCTTGGTAACAGGGCTAAGTACGCAGTATTTT